This T cell receptor beta chain is from a study of long-term antiretroviral therapy in people with HIV. Findings and caveats of the study: Post-ART samples showed increased diversity that remained below transplant donor control levels.

Samples held about 0.95-11 million cryopreserved PBMC before DNA extraction. With regard to this clone: Antigen unknown.

This CDR3 is 13 amino acids long. Per the germline V gene, CDR1 is MNHEY and CDR2 is SVGAGI. V shed 2 bases and J shed 0 bases, with 5 bases lying between them. Survey level was the resolution at which the v3.0 immunoSEQ assay ran. This table comes from immunoSEQ multiplex PCR, and its TCRdb copy is limited to in-frame clones, with some not included. Of about 21,000 clones in the sample, roughly 91% were seen once. The J gene is TRBJ2-7, the V gene TRBV6-5; no clear D gene. The clonotype was recovered from a man aged 55 to 70 with HIV. Sequenced material: unsorted PBMCs, taken 2.3 years after starting antiretroviral therapy. CDR3 DNA: TGTGCCAGCAGTTACGCCAACTCCTACGAGCAGTACTTC. Protein: CASSYANSYEQYF.